This TCR beta chain was sequenced for a study of blood T cell repertoires in COVID-19. Study-level information: Acute and convalescent COVID-19 samples came from the United States, Italy and Spain.

The authors' processing: Amplified reference gene primers provided the basis for estimating nucleated cell counts. Profiled with immunoSEQ multiplex PCR; TCRdb holds only in-frame clones, not every one. The V and J calls and the clone size are those of that table, but D and trimming were determined from the DNA. The sample shows some 65,000 clones, around 88% of them seen only once. The CDR3 length is 13 residues. The V gene lost 4 bases and the J gene lost 5 bases, with 12 bases spanning the gap. Germline V lookup: CDR1 SGHAT, CDR2 FQNNGV. During active infection, Seattle patients enrolled and were then monitored through disease.

This clonotype was obtained from a man aged 35 to 55 with COVID-19, enrolled during active disease. The V and J genes are TRBV11-2 and TRBJ2-7, with D possibly being TRBD1 (5 bases). Input material: peripheral blood. As DNA, the CDR3 is TGTGCCAGCAGCTCCTCAGGGTACCACGAGCAGTACTTC. Its protein is CASSSSGYHEQYF.